This T cell receptor beta chain was sequenced for a study of radiotherapy plus CTLA-4 blockade in lung cancer. Sequencing was performed with immunoSEQ multiplex PCR; in TCRdb, only in-frame clones are kept and a portion is missing. The sample shows around 86,000 clones, roughly four fifths of them seen only once. Regarding the study as a whole: Response was reportedly best predicted by early blood T cell clone dynamics, with interferon-beta.

This clone was seen just once. What it binds is unknown. This sequence originates from a human donor with non-small cell lung cancer who had stable disease on radiotherapy plus ipilimumab. Here the sequenced sample was peripheral blood, taken from a patient treated with radiotherapy plus ipilimumab.

The CDR3 region has the DNA TGTGCCAGCAGTGGCATCTCGGGACAGGCTTTCGAGCAGTACTTC. This translates into CASSGISGQAFEQYF. This chain links TRBV27 with TRBJ2-7; 8 bases are a match to TRBD1. Germline trimming cut 5 bases from V and 6 bases from J; bases unmatched to any gene: 12. The CDR3 length is 15 residues. Germline V gene sequence: CDR1 MNHEY, CDR2 SMNVEV (reference sequence).